This entry lists 2 T cell receptor beta chains sequenced from one sample in a study of resident and recirculating memory T cells in vitiligo. The repertoire was sequenced with immunoSEQ multiplex PCR; TCRdb's copy has only in-frame clones and lacks some. This table has 40,000 to 50,000 clones, roughly 91% appearing once. The sample comprised blood. These receptors all stem from a male donor with vitiligo.

The chain is built from TRBV7-9 and TRBJ2-1; possible D gene TRBD1, 5 bases. Per germline, CDR1 SEHNR and CDR2 FQNEAQ (reference sequence). CDR3 length: 13 amino acids. The ends were cut back, 10 bases at V and 7 bases at J, with 17 bases in the middle. DNA for the CDR3: TGTGCCATATGGCCAGGGTCGCGGAATGAGCAGTTCTTC. Its protein is CAIWPGSRNEQFF.

V gene TRBV2 combines with J gene TRBJ2-5; 7 positions agree with TRBD1. The CDR3 contains 14 residues. V trimming: 7 bases; J trimming: 6 bases; junction bases outside the gene matches: 11. Per germline, CDR1 SNHLY and CDR2 FYNNEI. The CDR3 sequence is CASNLAEGAKTQYF. CDR3 in DNA: TGTGCCAGCAATTTGGCTGAGGGGGCAAAGACCCAGTACTTC.